The sequence of this T cell receptor (beta chain) was determined in a study of shared clonotypes between healthy human individuals (dated by TCRdb to 2020 to 2022). Looking at the study overall: The cohort included three men and a couple of women between 18 and 49 years of age. Different laboratories and diverse techniques were used to prepare libraries and sequence TCR repertoires, to increase sequencing depth and limit assay-specific biases. Per donor, three plates each were used for CD4 naive and CD4 memory, two for CD8 naive, and one for CD8 memory. Each donor's leukapheresis produced roughly between roughly 0.94 and 9.5 billion PBMCs. The study deeply sequenced blood TCR repertoires of roughly five healthy adults to estimate repertoire size and the extent of clonotype sharing between individuals.

The donors were healthy, HIV-negative adults who had no recently reported acute infections or vaccinations. Every donor was a Caucasian adult living in Nashville, Tennessee, USA. CD4+ T cells were enriched by magnetic negative selection, after which naive cells were positively selected on CD45RA and the negative fraction was taken as the memory subset. Blood was collected by leukapheresis, and PBMCs were isolated by Ficoll-Histopaque density gradient centrifugation and then cryopreserved in liquid nitrogen vapor phase. Analytical flow cytometry was used to check the purity and quantity of every magnetically sorted T cell population. Each sorted fraction had its genomic DNA isolated and then quantified by UV absorbance on a Nanodrop 2000c. Using the deep immunoSEQ assay, multiplex PCR amplified TCR CDR3 regions from genomic DNA. Extracted genomic DNA from each cell subset was distributed evenly across all wells of several immunoSEQ 96-well plates, and each plate was treated as a replicate. For sorted subsets, each replicate PCR was loaded with 200 ng genomic DNA, equivalent to 25,000 to 35,000 T cell genomes. Purified libraries were quantified with a Qubit 3.0 fluorometer, sized on a Bioanalyzer 2100, and re-quantified with the KAPA Library Quantification kit. Every immunoSEQ 96-well plate was sequenced on a dedicated single-read 150-cycle Illumina NextSeq 550 flow cell. On the study's bioinformatics: Because the immunoSEQ output held only junctional sequences and lacked quality scores, the filtering could not match the filtering applied to full-length reads. Sequences were annotated with PyIR, a Python wrapper for IgBLAST v1.9, and V/J genes and CDR3 were assigned using IMGT germline references. Any read was removed if the V/J assignment was weak (E-value above 1e-6), the CDR3 was missing, or the read contained stop codons, out-of-frame junctions, or ambiguous translated residues. V3J clonotypes were defined as sequences sharing the same inferred V gene, J gene, and CDR3 amino acid sequence. Percentage overlap between repertoires was computed as shared unique clonotypes divided by the size of the smaller repertoire. RTK rarefaction, the Chao1 estimator, and Recon v2.1 estimates of unobserved clonotypes were used to assess repertoire richness. Generation probabilities were computed with OLGA for all TCRbeta clonotypes obtained by the gDNA method from several donors. Imported from immuneACCESS, the table was reduced by TCRdb to in-frame sequences with V and J called. These copies leave out some clones; in studies compared against another copy, an unresolved V gene accounts for under half, and the cause of the remainder is not known. Clonal size and the V and J genes are those of that table, whereas D and trimming came from the DNA. This sample lists some 1 million clones; about 70% were detected once. Over 1.3% of the sample goes to the ten largest clones.

Results the study describes overall, beyond this receptor: Across a handful of donors, about 4.5% of naive CD4, 3% to 4% of naive CD8, approximately 2.5% of memory CD4, and over 0.35% of memory CD8 clonotypes were shared. Rarefaction of sorted-subset datasets indicated incomplete sequencing despite the large sequencing depth. Because the study included only a small number of donors, the genetic and exposure-history diversity represented was limited. Compared with non-shared clonotypes, clonotypes shared by all four sorted-subset donors had higher generation probabilities. Naive subsets generally had larger estimated clonotype richness than memory subsets did. Sampling was limited to blood, and TCR repertoires in tissue likely differ from TCR repertoires in blood. Based on pairwise subsampling, the degree of clonotype sharing among donors was expected to be affected by sequencing depth.

In the case of this clone: Its antigen is still unknown. Base qualities are not recorded, but no much larger clone differs from it by a single base.

The TCR sequence derives from a young man in good health. The sequenced sample consisted of memory CD4+ T cells sorted from blood. The cell subset or site label of this sample denotes: CD45RA-negative fraction.

The DNA reads TGTGCCTCCCGAGAAGGGACGCTGTTGCAGTACTTC. Its protein product is CASREGTLLQYF. The sequence links TRBV6-6 to TRBJ2-7, with a tentative D call of TRBD1 or TRBD2, each matching 5 bases. The CDR3 numbers 12 residues from cysteine through phenylalanine. Just CDR3 DNA is preserved here, 36 bases in frame from base 1. The trim is 11 bases for V and 9 bases for J, with a gap of 20 bases between the germline ends. Sequences MNHNY (CDR1) and SVGAGI (CDR2) are obtained from the germline V gene (reference sequence).